The clone carrying this T cell receptor beta chain has only one observation. The data belong to a study of blood T cell repertoires in COVID-19. The ends were cut back, 2 bases at V and 4 bases at J, with 13 bases in the middle. Germline V gives CDR1 SGHTS, CDR2 YDEGEE. CDR3 size: 15 residues. Sequencing used immunoSEQ multiplex PCR; TCRdb keeps in-frame clones, though not all of them. The top ten clones hold approximately 2% of a sample with about 260,000 clones, about 86% of them seen once. This TCR came from a man aged 25 to 40 with active or convalescent COVID-19. The sequenced sample consisted of peripheral blood. The chain employs TRBV5-8 and TRBJ1-5, with unresolved D. CDR3 bases: TGTGCCAGCAGCTTAGAAGGAGTTCGGAATCAGCCCCAGCATTTT. Translated, it gives CASSLEGVRNQPQHF.